The 20 T cell receptor beta chains below all came from one sample that was sequenced in a study of blood T cell repertoires in COVID-19. This table comes from immunoSEQ multiplex PCR, and its TCRdb copy is limited to in-frame clones, with some not included. The table records 250,000 or so clones, approximately 86% of them present only once. Input material: PBMCs or T cells enriched from blood (not recorded which). The origin of the receptors is a woman between 18 and 29 years old who had recovered from COVID-19.

The rearrangement uses TRBV19 and TRBJ2-2; D gene ambiguous. The CDR3 extends over 15 amino acids. CDR1 LNHDA and CDR2 SQIVND come from the germline V gene (reference sequence). V gave up 2 bases and J gave up 5 bases, with 12 bases separating them. Here the CDR3 reads CASSISALRTGELFF. CDR3 nucleotide sequence: TGTGCCAGTAGTATAAGTGCTCTCAGGACCGGGGAGCTGTTTTTT. The full variable domain, completed using reference TRBV19 and TRBJ2-2, is DGGITQSPKYLFRKEGQNVTLSCEQNLNHDAMYWYRQDPGQGLRLIYYSQIVNDFQKGDIAEGYSVSREKKESFPLTVTSAQKNPTAFYLCASSISALRTGELFFGEGSRLTVL.

The chain joins TRBV30 to TRBJ2-6; 7 bases align to TRBD1. Per germline, CDR1 GTSNPN and CDR2 SVGIG (reference sequence). V lost 5 bases and J lost 3; bases outside the gene matches: 4. The CDR3 has 14 amino acids. CDR3 coding DNA: TGTGCCTGGGGTACAGGGGTTGGGGCCAACGTCCTGACTTTC. This encodes CAWGTGVGANVLTF.

The V gene is TRBV13, the J gene TRBJ2-7, with 9 bases aligning to TRBD1. This CDR3 has 16 amino acids. J gave up 1 base and V 4 bases, and 8 bases lay outside the gene matches. Germline values: CDR1 PRHDT, CDR2 FYEKMQ (reference sequence). CDR3 sequence (DNA): TGTGCCAGCAGCTCAGACAGGGGGATCCTTTCCTACGAGCAGTACTTC. Translation: CASSSDRGILSYEQYF.

The chain recombines TRBV29-1 with TRBJ2-7; 9 bases are shared with TRBD2. The CDR3 sequence is 17 residues long. Trimming took 4 bases from V and 4 from J; bases not matched to a gene: 17. CDR1 and CDR2 from the germline V gene are SQVTM and ANQGSEA. CDR3 sequence: CSVGPLKRGDSSYEQYF. The CDR3 nucleotides are TGCAGCGTTGGTCCCCTCAAGCGGGGGGACAGCTCTTACGAGCAGTACTTC.

The chain has TRBV7-2 and TRBJ2-7; 9 nucleotides match TRBD1. The V segment lost 1 base and the J segment 0 bases; nucleotides outside the gene matches: 7. The CDR3 consists of 17 residues. Germline V gene lookup returns CDR1 SGHTA and CDR2 FQGNSA. The CDR3 region is CASSLDGGQGRSYEQYF. In DNA form, the CDR3 reads TGTGCCAGCAGCTTAGATGGGGGACAGGGTCGCTCCTACGAGCAGTACTTC.

This clone was seen only a few times. This chain connects TRBV12-3 or TRBV12-4 to TRBJ1-1; unclear D gene. The length of the CDR3 is 11 residues. V lost 1 base, J lost 6 bases, and 3 bases lay in between. The CDR3 sequence is CASSLGAEAFF. As DNA, the CDR3 is TGTGCCAGCAGTTTAGGAGCTGAAGCTTTCTTT.

The chain combines TRBV7-7 with TRBJ2-7, with TRBD2 matching 10 bases. The CDR3 totals 17 residues. Germline CDR1 reads SSHAT; CDR2 reads FNYEAQ (reference sequence). The trim removed 5 bases at V and 5 bases at J, leaving 15 bases unmatched. In DNA, the CDR3 is TGTGCCAGCAGCACCCCTACTAGCGGGGTGAAGCTCGACGAGCAGTACTTC. Translating gives CASSTPTSGVKLDEQYF.

This chain connects TRBV7-6 to TRBJ2-2, with 11 bases identical to TRBD2. The junction had 23 bases not matched to a gene; V was cut back by 5 bases and J by 3 bases. CDR3 length: 22 amino acids. The germline V gene encodes CDR1 SGHVS and CDR2 FNYEAQ. In DNA form, the CDR3 reads TGTGCCAGCAGCCAACCCATATCTAGCGGGGGGTCCCCCTCGATATACACCGGGGAGCTGTTTTTT. The encoded protein is CASSQPISSGGSPSIYTGELFF.

This chain uses TRBV28 with TRBJ2-3; TRBD2 agrees at 14 bases. This CDR3 is built from 16 residues. CDR1 and CDR2 (germline): MDHEN, SYDVKM. V was clipped by 5 bases and J by 2 bases; unmatched bases: 3. Written as DNA, the CDR3 is TGTGCCAGCAGTAGACTAGCGGGAGGGCCCACAGATACGCAGTATTTT. This encodes CASSRLAGGPTDTQYF.

This clone was detected only once. V and J are TRBV6-5 and TRBJ1-1; 7 nucleotides line up with TRBD1. V shed 6 bases, J shed 3 bases, and the junction held 7 bases outside the gene matches. The CDR3 is 14 amino acids. CDR1 MNHEY and CDR2 SVGAGI come from the germline V gene. The CDR3 loop reads CASRRTGAHTEAFF. As DNA, the CDR3 is TGTGCCAGCAGAAGAACAGGGGCCCACACTGAAGCTTTCTTT.

V gene TRBV30 combines with J gene TRBJ1-6, with D perhaps TRBD1 (5 bases). V dropped 4 bases and J dropped 3 bases, with 10 bases sitting between them. CDR1 and CDR2 (germline): GTSNPN, SVGIG (reference sequence). CDR3 length: 14 amino acids. This CDR3 reads CAWKGQLYNSPLHF. CDR3 sequence (DNA): TGTGCCTGGAAGGGGCAACTCTATAATTCACCCCTCCACTTT.

This clone occurred once. V is TRBV7-3 and J is TRBJ2-4, with 9 bases fitting TRBD2. The length of the CDR3 is 15 residues. The V segment lost 6 bases and the J segment 5 bases; nucleotides outside the gene matches: 8. The V gene's germline CDR1 is SGHTA and CDR2 FQGTGA. CDR3 nucleotide sequence: TGTGCCAGCAGTCCAGCGGGGGGCAGTCAAAACATTCAGTACTTC. This gives the protein CASSPAGGSQNIQYF.

The chain has TRBV3-1 (or the pseudogene TRBV3-2) and TRBJ2-1; 9 positions match TRBD2. J lost 10 bases, V lost 5 bases, and 6 bases had no gene match. The CDR3 spans 13 residues. Germline V gene lookup returns CDR1 LGHDT and CDR2 YNNKEL (reference sequence). The CDR3 nucleotides read TGTGCCAGCAGCTTACTTGGACTAGCGGAGCAGTTCTTC. This codes for CASSLLGLAEQFF.

This chain connects TRBV27 to TRBJ1-3; D perhaps matches TRBD1 (5 bases). The CDR3 contains 13 residues. Trimming left V 7 bases short and J 1 base short, with 8 bases between. Germline-derived CDR1 and CDR2 are MNHEY and SMNVEV (reference sequence). CDR3 bases: TGTGCCAGCATAAGGGGTTCTGGAAACACCATATATTTT. Protein product: CASIRGSGNTIYF.

This clone was recorded at least ten times. The V gene is TRBV7-9, the J gene TRBJ1-2; D possibly corresponds to TRBD1 (5 bases). Trimming left V 2 bases short and J 5 bases short, with 12 bases between. CDR3 length: 14 amino acids. CDR1 is SEHNR, CDR2 FQNEAQ, per germline (reference sequence). The CDR3 coding sequence is TGTGCCAGCAGCTTAATGGGCAGGGAATATGGCTACACCTTC. This codes for CASSLMGREYGYTF.

The genes are TRBV11-2 and TRBJ1-1, with TRBD1 matching 8 bases. CDR1 and CDR2 from the germline V gene are SGHAT and FQNNGV. J gave up 4 bases and V 0 bases, and 1 base lay outside the gene matches. The CDR3 loop spans 14 amino acids. The CDR3 DNA reads TGTGCCAGCAGCTTAGAAACAGGGGGCACTGAAGCTTTCTTT. It codes for CASSLETGGTEAFF.

The chain employs TRBV11-2 and TRBJ1-1, with D unresolved. Trimming stripped 2 bases from V and 3 bases from J, with 7 bases between. This CDR3 has 13 residues. Germline CDR1 is SGHAT and CDR2 is FQNNGV. CDR3 loop: CASSLTQDTEAFF. As DNA, the CDR3 is TGTGCCAGCAGCTTAACTCAAGACACTGAAGCTTTCTTT.

This rearrangement joins TRBV4-1 to TRBJ1-1; D might be TRBD1 (6 bases). Trimming stripped 4 bases from V and 11 bases from J, with 20 bases between. The CDR3 has 14 amino acids. CDR1 and CDR2 (germline): MGHRA, YSYEKL. The CDR3 here is CASSPRGFPSGAFF. The DNA for the CDR3 is TGCGCCAGCAGCCCCAGGGGCTTCCCCTCTGGGGCTTTCTTT.

In this sample, this clone turned up a few times. The rearrangement links TRBV7-6 to TRBJ2-2, with a tentative D call TRBD2 (5 bases). V dropped 6 bases and J dropped 0 bases, with 14 bases sitting between them. In germline, CDR1 is SGHVS, CDR2 FNYEAQ. The CDR3 loop spans 16 amino acids. DNA for the CDR3: TGTGCCAGCAGTCATACAGAGGGCGCGAACACCGGGGAGCTGTTTTTT. This encodes CASSHTEGANTGELFF.

DNA for the CDR3: TGTGCCTGTCTGAGCCGGGGAAACATTCAGTACTTC. Translated, it gives CACLSRGNIQYF. The chain recombines TRBV30 with TRBJ2-4, with TRBD2 as a possible D gene (5 bases). Trimming stripped 6 bases from V and 6 bases from J, with 12 bases between. The CDR3 runs 12 residues. The germline V gene encodes CDR1 GTSNPN and CDR2 SVGIG (reference sequence).